The clone carrying this T cell receptor beta chain came up a few times. Antigen unknown. PCR primers comprised 60 Vbeta and 13 Jbeta primers. Assay used: immunoSEQ multiplex PCR; TCRdb lists only in-frame clones, some missing. The sample yields more than 100,000 clones, around 9% seen once. This entry belongs to a study of cytomegalovirus exposure and HLA in healthy donors. Study-level findings and limits: Diagnosis of cytomegalovirus status made by the classifier reportedly showed high specificity and sensitivity.

This clonotype originated in a woman aged 40 to 55 in good health and CMV-seropositive. Sequencing was carried out using PBMCs.

CDR3 sequence reads: CASGPGLGANSPLHF. The CDR3 nucleotides read TGTGCTAGTGGGCCGGGCCTAGGGGCCAATTCACCCCTCCACTTT. The genes are TRBV12-5 and TRBJ1-6, with a tentative D call TRBD1 (5 bases). V was shortened by 6 bases and J by 7 bases, with 16 bases between the two germline ends. Germline V lookup: CDR1 LGHNT, CDR2 FRNRAP. This CDR3 comprises 15 residues. The complete variable domain, with remaining parts taken from reference TRBV12-5 and TRBJ1-6, reads DARVTQTPRHKVTEMGQEVTMRCQPILGHNTVFWYRQTMMQGLELLAYFRNRAPLDDSGMPKDRFSAEMPDATLATLKIQPSEPRDSAVYFCASGPGLGANSPLHFGNGTRLTVT.